Shown below are 31 T cell receptor beta chains from a single sample sequenced in a study of blood T cell repertoires in COVID-19 (dated by TCRdb to about 2020). Library preparation was by the immunoSEQ multiplex PCR assay. TCRdb holds this immuneACCESS table with in-frame rearrangements only. Some clones are missing; in checked studies, unresolved V genes explain under half, and the rest has no known cause. This sample comprises roughly 200,000 clones, approximately 87% of them detected only once. The ten largest clones add up to 3% to 3.5% of the sample. The specimen sequenced was PBMCs or T cells enriched from blood (not recorded which). These receptors all come from a woman in her forties or fifties in a cohort exposed to, infected with or recovered from COVID-19 (not recorded which).

J is TRBJ1-3 and V is TRBV29-1, with a weak D call TRBD1 (5 bases). Germline V CDR1 and CDR2: SQVTM, ANQGSEA. V lost 3 bases and J lost 10, with 16 bases in between. This CDR3 is 13 amino acids long. This chain's CDR3 is CSVDHGQGTTIYF. In nucleotides, the CDR3 is TGCAGCGTTGATCATGGTCAGGGTACTACCATATATTTT.

The chain employs TRBV6-6 and TRBJ2-3; 8 bases line up with TRBD2. V lost 2 bases to trimming and J lost 6 bases; unmatched junction nucleotides: 10. Germline V gives CDR1 MNHNY, CDR2 SVGAGI (reference sequence). The CDR3 spans 16 residues. DNA for the CDR3: TGTGCCAGCAGTTACGGTAGCGGGGCCCGGGGGGATACGCAGTATTTT. It translates to CASSYGSGARGDTQYF.

The V call is TRBV15, the J call TRBJ1-4, with 7 bases identical to TRBD1. Trimming removed 3 bases from V and 7 bases from J; junction bases left unmatched: 11. The CDR3 covers 16 residues. CDR1 is LNHNV and CDR2 is YYDKDF in the germline V gene (reference sequence). The CDR3 DNA is TGTGCCACCAGCAGGGGCAGCCGGGACAGTGGTGAAAAACTGTTTTTT. This codes for CATSRGSRDSGEKLFF.

V is TRBV2 and J is TRBJ1-2; 8 bases line up with TRBD1. Trimming took 5 bases from V and 6 from J; bases not matched to a gene: 11. The length of the CDR3 is 15 residues. CDR1 is SNHLY and CDR2 is FYNNEI in the germline V gene. The CDR3 here is CASSRLWDRFDGYTF. The CDR3 nucleotides read TGTGCCAGCAGTCGCTTGTGGGACAGGTTCGATGGCTACACCTTC.

V is TRBV7-2 and J is TRBJ1-2; the match to TRBD1 covers 8 bases. V lost 1 base, J lost 4 bases, and 2 bases stayed unmatched. Germline-derived CDR1 and CDR2 are SGHTA and FQGNSA. This CDR3 is 14 amino acids long. CDR3 DNA: TGTGCCAGCAGCTTAGAAACAGGGGGCTATGGCTACACCTTC. Translated: CASSLETGGYGYTF.

The chain has TRBV9 and TRBJ2-2; TRBD1 aligns across 9 bases. Germline V gene lookup returns CDR1 SGDLS and CDR2 YYNGEE. The CDR3 has 19 residues. The V segment lost 0 bases and the J segment 4 bases; nucleotides outside the gene matches: 13. CDR3 residues: CASSVVGSGGQGATGELFF. The CDR3 region has the DNA TGTGCCAGCAGCGTAGTGGGTTCGGGGGGACAGGGTGCCACCGGGGAGCTGTTTTTT.

The chain carries TRBV7-2 and TRBJ1-2; D ambiguous. V shed 3 bases and J shed 7 bases, with 6 bases lying between them. Germline assignment: CDR1 SGHTA and CDR2 FQGNSA. CDR3 length: 11 residues. The CDR3 loop is CASSLSVGYTF. The CDR3 region has the DNA TGTGCCAGCAGCTTGAGTGTTGGCTACACCTTC. The variable domain in full, completed from reference TRBV7-2 and TRBJ1-2, reads GAGVSQSPSNKVTEKGKDVELRCDPISGHTALYWYRQSLGQGLEFLIYFQGNSAPDKSGLPSDRFSAERTGGSVSTLTIQRTQQEDSAVYLCASSLSVGYTFGSGTRLTVV.

The chain has TRBV4-1 and TRBJ1-1; no clear D. The germline V gene encodes CDR1 MGHRA and CDR2 YSYEKL. Trimming shortened V by 0 bases and J by 2 bases, and 7 bases separated the two germline ends. This CDR3 spans 14 amino acids. In nucleotides, the CDR3 is TGCGCCAGCAGCCAAGATACAAGAAACACTGAAGCTTTCTTT. Translation gives CASSQDTRNTEAFF.

J is TRBJ1-1 and V is TRBV21-1; the D call of TRBD1 is as the table states it, not checked on the DNA. TRBV21-1 is given as a pseudogene. The CDR3 is made up of 13 amino acids. CDR3 nucleotides: TGTGCCAGCAGTGGACAGCACCACGCTGAAGCTTTCTTT. Residues: CASSGQHHAEAFF.

The chain couples TRBV6-5 to TRBJ2-2; D gene unclear. V was shortened by 11 bases and J by 5 bases, with 12 bases between the two germline ends. CDR3 length: 12 residues. Germline assignment: CDR1 MNHEY and CDR2 SVGAGI. The CDR3 reads CAGSEQTGELFF. For the CDR3, the DNA is TGTGCCGGGTCAGAACAGACCGGGGAGCTGTTTTTT.

The DNA of the CDR3 is TGTGCCAGCTCAGGACAGAACACTGAAGCTTTCTTT. As protein: CASSGQNTEAFF. The V gene is TRBV18, the J gene TRBJ1-1; maybe TRBD1 (5 bases). Per the germline V gene, CDR1 is KGHSH and CDR2 is LQKENI. This CDR3 has 12 residues. Trimming removed 5 bases at V and 1 base at J, with 5 bases between. Based on the CDR3 plus reference TRBV18 and TRBJ1-1, the full variable domain is NAGVMQNPRHLVRRRGQEARLRCSPMKGHSHVYWYRQLPEEGLKFMVYLQKENIIDESGMPKERFSAEFPKEGPSILRIQQVVRGDSAAYFCASSGQNTEAFFGQGTRLTVV.

This chain uses TRBV7-3 with TRBJ2-3, with D maybe TRBD2 (6 bases). CDR1 is SGHTA, CDR2 FQGTGA, per germline. V was pared by 5 bases and J by 1 base, with 16 bases between. The CDR3 runs to 16 residues. CDR3 nucleotide sequence: TGTGCCAGCAGCCACTATCTTAGCGGAGGCACAGATACGCAGTATTTT. Translation: CASSHYLSGGTDTQYF. Complete variable domain (other parts from reference TRBV7-3 and TRBJ2-3): GAGVSQTPSNKVTEKGKYVELRCDPISGHTALYWYRQSLGQGPEFLIYFQGTGAADDSGLPNDRFFAVRPEGSVSTLKIQRTERGDSAVYLCASSHYLSGGTDTQYFGPGTRLTVL.

The genes are TRBV4-2 and TRBJ2-7, with D possibly TRBD1 on 6 matching bases. CDR3 length: 15 residues. The V end was cut by 3 bases, the J end by 6 bases, with 18 bases between. Germline CDR1 is LGHNA and CDR2 is YNFKEQ. DNA of the CDR3: TGTGCCAGCAGCCACTTTGGTACCGGGACATCCGAGCAGTACTTC. It codes for CASSHFGTGTSEQYF.

This chain connects TRBV7-9 to TRBJ1-3; D gene unclear. Trimming took 5 bases from V and 0 from J, leaving 11 bases between them. The germline gives CDR1 SEHNR, CDR2 FQNEAQ (reference sequence). This CDR3 has 15 amino acids. The CDR3 region has the DNA TGTGCCAGCAGCGCCGATCTGAGCTCTGGAAACACCATATATTTT. It yields the protein CASSADLSSGNTIYF.

The chain links TRBV7-2 to TRBJ2-2; a possible D gene is TRBD1 (6 bases). Germline CDR1 is SGHTA and CDR2 is FQGNSA. V was pared by 2 bases and J by 0 bases, with 10 bases between. This CDR3 is built from 16 residues. CDR3 in amino acids: CASSLNSGANTGELFF. The DNA of the CDR3 is TGTGCCAGCAGCTTAAATTCAGGGGCGAACACCGGGGAGCTGTTTTTT.

Remarks on this clone: The sample holds other DNA sequences that translate to the same CDR3. The rearrangement links TRBV7-2 to TRBJ2-5, with D perhaps matching TRBD2 (6 bases). There are 13 residues in the CDR3. In germline, CDR1 is SGHTA, CDR2 FQGNSA. Trimming left V 3 bases short and J 2 bases short, with 7 bases between. CDR3: CASSFSGQETQYF. Written as DNA, the CDR3 is TGTGCCAGCAGCTTCAGCGGGCAAGAGACCCAGTACTTC.

V is TRBV5-1 and J is TRBJ2-5; TRBD2 matches at 8 bases. V shed 5 bases, J shed 2 bases, and the junction held 2 bases outside the gene matches. Germline V gene lookup returns CDR1 SGHRS and CDR2 YFSETQ. The CDR3 has 13 amino acids. CDR3 residues: CASRLAAQETQYF. The CDR3 region has the DNA TGCGCCAGCAGACTAGCGGCACAAGAGACCCAGTACTTC.

The chain joins TRBV11-2 to TRBJ2-5; D not resolved. Germline CDR1 is SGHAT and CDR2 is FQNNGV. The V and J ends lost 4 bases and 5 bases respectively, with 20 bases between them. The CDR3 runs to 16 residues. CDR3 amino acids: CASSSARNRGVETQYF. The DNA for the CDR3 is TGTGCCAGCAGCTCAGCTCGGAATAGAGGTGTGGAGACCCAGTACTTC.

This clone was detected only a few times. This chain connects TRBV2 to TRBJ2-7, with 7 nucleotides matching TRBD1. The germline gives CDR1 SNHLY, CDR2 FYNNEI. J gave up 4 bases and V 5 bases, and 8 bases lay outside the gene matches. CDR3 length: 14 amino acids. Here the CDR3 reads CASSPRQGAYEQYF. For the CDR3, the DNA is TGTGCCAGCAGTCCCAGACAGGGAGCGTACGAGCAGTACTTC.

The chain carries TRBV25-1 and TRBJ2-7, with D possibly matching TRBD2 (6 bases). The ends were cut back, 4 bases at V and 6 bases at J, with 10 bases in the middle. CDR1 and CDR2 from the germline V gene are MGHDK and SYGVNS. The CDR3 has 12 residues. The CDR3 nucleotides read TGTGCCAGCAGTGGGGGGGTCGTCGAGCAGTACTTC. It is translated as CASSGGVVEQYF.

This clone showed up just a few times. The J gene is TRBJ2-5, the V gene TRBV5-4; TRBD1 aligns across 9 bases. The length of the CDR3 is 15 residues. J was trimmed by 5 bases and V by 4 bases; bases with no gene match: 9. Germline values: CDR1 SGHNT, CDR2 YYREEE (reference sequence). CDR3 DNA sequence: TGTGCCAGCAGCCGAACGACAGGGGGTGGGGAGACCCAGTACTTC. Its protein product is CASSRTTGGGETQYF. The entire variable domain, with the rest obtained from reference TRBV5-4 and TRBJ2-5, is as follows: ETGVTQSPTHLIKTRGQQVTLRCSSQSGHNTVSWYQQALGQGPQFIFQYYREEENGRGNFPPRFSGLQFPNYSSELNVNALELDDSALYLCASSRTTGGGETQYFGPGTRLLVL.

This clone was seen a single time. This sequence joins TRBV9 and TRBJ2-3; 7 bases align to TRBD1. Looked up from germline, CDR1 is SGDLS and CDR2 is YYNGEE. Unmatched junction bases numbered 9, after V lost 3 bases and J lost 2 bases. This CDR3 has 16 residues. CDR3 bases: TGTGCCAGCAGCGATGGGACAGCGTCCCCCACAGATACGCAGTATTTT. Its protein product is CASSDGTASPTDTQYF.

This clone has more than one count but fewer than ten. The chain has TRBV3-1 (or the pseudogene TRBV3-2) and TRBJ1-1, with D unresolved. The length of the CDR3 is 11 residues. The V gene lost 2 bases and the J gene lost 6 bases, with 4 bases spanning the gap. CDR1 is LGHDT, CDR2 YNNKEL, per germline (reference sequence). CDR3 bases: TGTGCCAGCAGCCAATCCTCTGAAGCTTTCTTT. Its protein is CASSQSSEAFF.

This chain uses TRBV13 with TRBJ2-7, with D possibly TRBD1 on 6 matching bases. This CDR3 has 13 residues. From germline, CDR1 is PRHDT and CDR2 FYEKMQ (reference sequence). Trimming removed 5 bases at V and 5 bases at J, with 13 bases between. CDR3 amino acids: CASSPSGVHEQYF. Written as DNA, the CDR3 is TGTGCCAGCAGCCCTTCAGGGGTCCACGAGCAGTACTTC.

The CDR3 protein is CATTGDRSNTEAFF. The DNA for the CDR3 is TGTGCCACCACGGGGGACAGGTCGAACACTGAAGCTTTCTTT. The gene calls are TRBV2 and TRBJ1-1, with 8 bases matching TRBD1. After removal of 10 bases from V and 1 base from J, the junction contained 8 bases not matched to a gene. The CDR3 covers 14 residues. CDR1 is SNHLY and CDR2 is FYNNEI in the germline V gene.

The chain employs TRBV29-1 and TRBJ2-1; the match to TRBD1 covers 11 bases. The V segment lost 0 bases and the J segment 9 bases; nucleotides outside the gene matches: 7. Germline V gene lookup returns CDR1 SQVTM and CDR2 ANQGSEA. The CDR3 is 15 residues long. Written as DNA, the CDR3 is TGCAGCGTTGAAGATTTTGGACAGGGGGCATTTGAGCAGTTCTTC. Translation gives CSVEDFGQGAFEQFF.

V is TRBV19 and J is TRBJ2-3, with TRBD2 as a possible D gene (6 bases). The V gene lost 10 bases and the J gene lost 0 bases, with 14 bases spanning the gap. Per the germline V gene, CDR1 is LNHDA and CDR2 is SQIVND (reference sequence). CDR3 length: 14 residues. The chain's CDR3 is CATSGRLSTDTQYF. The DNA of the CDR3 is TGTGCCACCAGCGGGCGCCTGAGCACAGATACGCAGTATTTT.

This clone turned up a few times. V gene TRBV3-1 (or the pseudogene TRBV3-2) combines with J gene TRBJ1-6; a possible D gene is TRBD1 (6 bases). Trimming stripped 3 bases from V and 7 bases from J, with 13 bases between. Germline CDR1 LGHDT, CDR2 YNNKEL (reference sequence). CDR3 length: 15 residues. The CDR3 spells CASSQNRELNSPLHF. The DNA for the CDR3 is TGTGCCAGCAGCCAGAACAGGGAGTTGAATTCACCCCTCCACTTT.

The J gene is TRBJ1-2, the V gene TRBV7-9; D remains ambiguous. The germline V and J ends were trimmed by 4 bases and 7 bases, with 19 bases remaining between them. There are 15 residues in the CDR3. Germline CDR1 is SEHNR and CDR2 is FQNEAQ (reference sequence). The CDR3 protein is CASSSDATGSIGYTF. CDR3 bases: TGTGCCAGCAGCTCCGACGCGACCGGGAGTATTGGCTACACCTTC.

This clone was seen a handful of times. CDR3 bases: TGTGCCAGCCCGAAAGAGGGACAGCGCAACACCGGGGAGCTGTTTTTT. Protein product: CASPKEGQRNTGELFF. The chain links TRBV18 to TRBJ2-2; 7 positions agree with TRBD1. The V gene's germline CDR1 is KGHSH and CDR2 LQKENI. V was clipped by 8 bases and J by 2 bases; unmatched bases: 11. This CDR3 has 16 residues.

As for this clone: The same CDR3 is also encoded by other DNA sequences in this sample. V and J are TRBV28 and TRBJ2-7; 7 bases align to TRBD1. Germline-derived CDR1 and CDR2 are MDHEN and SYDVKM. V was clipped by 5 bases and J by 1 base; unmatched bases: 2. The CDR3 contains 13 residues. CDR3 sequence (DNA): TGTGCCAGCAGTCCGGGACAGTCCTACGAGCAGTACTTC. It yields the protein CASSPGQSYEQYF.